This T cell receptor beta chain was retrieved from a study of cytomegalovirus exposure and HLA in healthy donors. Losses at the gene ends were 0 bases for V and 5 bases for J; bases not matched to a gene: 4. The CDR3 contains 15 residues. Germline CDR1 is KGHSH and CDR2 is LQKENI. PCR amplification relied on 60 Vbeta primers (plus 13 Jbeta primers). Here immunoSEQ multiplex PCR was the method, and the copy in TCRdb shows in-frame clones only, minus some. The sample holds some 200,000 clones, 79% seen once. The TCR sequence derives from a girl aged 10-17 years in good health and CMV-seropositive. Sequencing used PBMCs. The V gene is TRBV18, the J gene TRBJ2-7; 10 bases are a match to TRBD2. The CDR3 loop reads CASSPPSLAGDEQYF. DNA for the CDR3: TGTGCCAGCTCACCACCGAGCCTAGCGGGGGACGAGCAGTACTTC.